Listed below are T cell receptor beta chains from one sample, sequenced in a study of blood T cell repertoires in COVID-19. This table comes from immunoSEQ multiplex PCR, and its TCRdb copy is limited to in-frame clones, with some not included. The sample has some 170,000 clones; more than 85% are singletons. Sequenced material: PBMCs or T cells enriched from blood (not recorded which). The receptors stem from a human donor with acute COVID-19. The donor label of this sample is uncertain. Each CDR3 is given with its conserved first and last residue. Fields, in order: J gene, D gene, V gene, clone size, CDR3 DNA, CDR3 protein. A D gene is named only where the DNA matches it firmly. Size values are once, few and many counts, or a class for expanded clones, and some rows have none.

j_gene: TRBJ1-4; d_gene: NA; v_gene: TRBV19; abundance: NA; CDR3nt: TGTGCCACTCTAGACGGAATTAATGAAAAACTGTTTTTT; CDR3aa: CATLDGINEKLFF
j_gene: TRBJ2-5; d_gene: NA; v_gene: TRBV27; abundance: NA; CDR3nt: TGTGCCAGCAGTTTATCGGCAGTCCAAGAGACCCAGTACTTC; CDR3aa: CASSLSAVQETQYF
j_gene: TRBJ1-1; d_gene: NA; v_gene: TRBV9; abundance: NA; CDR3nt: TGTGCCAGCAGCGTAGTAGGGACTCCAACTGAAGCTTTCTTT; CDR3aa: CASSVVGTPTEAFF
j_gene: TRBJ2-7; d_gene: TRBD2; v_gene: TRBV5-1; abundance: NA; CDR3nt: TGCGCCAGCAGCTTGGGGGAGGGCTCCTACGAGCAGTACTTC; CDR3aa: CASSLGEGSYEQYF
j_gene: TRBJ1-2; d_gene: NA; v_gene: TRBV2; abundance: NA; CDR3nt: TGTGCCAGCAGTGATCTACGAGGAGGCGACGGCTACACCTTC; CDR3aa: CASSDLRGGDGYTF
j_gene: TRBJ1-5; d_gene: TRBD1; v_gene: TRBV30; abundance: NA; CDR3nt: TGTGCCTGGGGGACAGGCCGTTTCAATCAGCCCCAGCATTTT; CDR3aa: CAWGTGRFNQPQHF
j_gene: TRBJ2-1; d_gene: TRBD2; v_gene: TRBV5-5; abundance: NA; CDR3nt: TGTGCCAGCAGCCCGGGAACGGGGGGCAATGAGCAGTTCTTC; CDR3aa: CASSPGTGGNEQFF
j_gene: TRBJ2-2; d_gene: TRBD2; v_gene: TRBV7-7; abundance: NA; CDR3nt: TGTGCCAGCAGCACTGGACTAGCGACCGGGGAGCTGTTTTTT; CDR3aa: CASSTGLATGELFF
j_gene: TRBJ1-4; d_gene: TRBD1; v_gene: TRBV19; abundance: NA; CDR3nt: TGTGCCAGTAGAAAAAATTCAGGGGGCGTTTTGGATGAAAAACTGTTTTTT; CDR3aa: CASRKNSGGVLDEKLFF
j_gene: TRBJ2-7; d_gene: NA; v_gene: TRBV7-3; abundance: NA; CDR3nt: TGTGCCAGCAGCTTGGGAGGACAGGTCGGCCACGAGCAGTACTTC; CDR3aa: CASSLGGQVGHEQYF
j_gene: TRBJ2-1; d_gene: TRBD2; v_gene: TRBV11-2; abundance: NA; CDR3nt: TGTGCCAGCAGCTTAGGCCTAGCGGGGAGGTACAATGAGCAGTTCTTC; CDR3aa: CASSLGLAGRYNEQFF
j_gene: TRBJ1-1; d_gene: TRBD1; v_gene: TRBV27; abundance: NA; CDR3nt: TGTGCCAGCAGGAAGACAGGGGGTTTCCAAACTGAAGCTTTCTTT; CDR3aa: CASRKTGGFQTEAFF
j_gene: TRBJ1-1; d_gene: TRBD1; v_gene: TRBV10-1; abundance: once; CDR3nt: TGCGCCAGCAGTATGACAGGGGGCCCATCGTCGAACACTGAAGCTTTCTTT; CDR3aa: CASSMTGGPSSNTEAFF
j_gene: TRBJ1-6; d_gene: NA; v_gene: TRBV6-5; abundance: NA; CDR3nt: TGTGCCAGCAGTTACGGCCTTCGGGGGAATTCACCCCTCCACTTT; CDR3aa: CASSYGLRGNSPLHF
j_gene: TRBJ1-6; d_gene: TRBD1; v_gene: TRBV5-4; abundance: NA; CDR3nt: TGTGCCAGCAGCCTGGGGTCGGGACAGGGCAATTCACCCCTCCACTTT; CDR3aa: CASSLGSGQGNSPLHF
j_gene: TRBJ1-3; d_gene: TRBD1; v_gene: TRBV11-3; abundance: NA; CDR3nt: TGTGCCAGCAGCTTAGGGGACAGGGCCTACTCTGGAAACACCATATATTTT; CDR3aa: CASSLGDRAYSGNTIYF
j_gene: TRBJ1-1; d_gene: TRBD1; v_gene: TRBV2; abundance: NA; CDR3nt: TGTGCCAGCAGCGGGACAGGGTTTAGGACTGAAGCTTTCTTT; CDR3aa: CASSGTGFRTEAFF
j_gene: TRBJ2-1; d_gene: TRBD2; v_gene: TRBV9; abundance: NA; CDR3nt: TGTGCCAGCAGCGTAGGCGGGGGGCCCTACAATGAGCAGTTCTTC; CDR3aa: CASSVGGGPYNEQFF
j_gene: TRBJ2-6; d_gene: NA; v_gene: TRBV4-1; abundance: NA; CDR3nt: TGCGCCAGCAGCCGATCGATAGGGGCAGGGGCCAACGTCCTGACTTTC; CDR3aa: CASSRSIGAGANVLTF
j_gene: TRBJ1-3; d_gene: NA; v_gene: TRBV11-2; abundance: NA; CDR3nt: TGTGCCAGCAGCTTAAGCGGGGACATCCTCTCTGGAAACACCATATATTTT; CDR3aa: CASSLSGDILSGNTIYF
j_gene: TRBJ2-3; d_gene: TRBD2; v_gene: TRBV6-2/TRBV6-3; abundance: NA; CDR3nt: TGTGCCAGCAGTTACCGGACTAGACATCCGCCAGATACGCAGTATTTT; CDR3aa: CASSYRTRHPPDTQYF
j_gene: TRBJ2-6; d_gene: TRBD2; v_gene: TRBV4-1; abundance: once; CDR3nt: TGCGCCAGCAGCCAAGGGGAGGGGCCCGCTGGGGCCAACGTCCTGACTTTC; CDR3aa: CASSQGEGPAGANVLTF
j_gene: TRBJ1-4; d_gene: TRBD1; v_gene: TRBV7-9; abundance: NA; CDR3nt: TGTGCCAGCAGCTTAGAGGAGGGGGCAGCTAATGAAAAACTGTTTTTT; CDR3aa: CASSLEEGAANEKLFF
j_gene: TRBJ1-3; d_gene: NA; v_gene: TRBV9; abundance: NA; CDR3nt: TGTGCCAGCAGTTCGATACAGGGAAAGAGCTCTGGAAACACCATATATTTT; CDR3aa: CASSSIQGKSSGNTIYF
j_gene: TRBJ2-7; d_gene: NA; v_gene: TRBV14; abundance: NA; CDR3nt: TGTGCCAGCAGCCCTGACAGGATTACCTACGAGCAGTACTTC; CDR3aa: CASSPDRITYEQYF
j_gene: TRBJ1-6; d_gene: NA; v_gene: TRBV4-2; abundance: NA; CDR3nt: TGTGCCAGCAGCCAAGACCCGGGTGGGGCGAATTCACCCCTCCACTTT; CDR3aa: CASSQDPGGANSPLHF
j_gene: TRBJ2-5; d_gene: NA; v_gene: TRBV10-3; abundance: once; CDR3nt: TGTGCCATCAGTGGGGGCAGGGAGGACCAAGAGACCCAGTACTTC; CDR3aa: CAISGGREDQETQYF
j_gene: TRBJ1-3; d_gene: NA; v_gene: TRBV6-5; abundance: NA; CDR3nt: TGTGCCAGCAGTTATGCGGGGGCTGGAAACACCATATATTTT; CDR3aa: CASSYAGAGNTIYF
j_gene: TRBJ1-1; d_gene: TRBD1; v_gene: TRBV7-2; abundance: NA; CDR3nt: TGTGCCAGCAGCGTGGGACAGATGAACACTGAAGCTTTCTTT; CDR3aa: CASSVGQMNTEAFF
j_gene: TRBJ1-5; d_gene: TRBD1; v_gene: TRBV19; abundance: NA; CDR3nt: TGTGCCAGTAGTTCTGTGGACAGGGCCTATAGCAATCAGCCCCAGCATTTT; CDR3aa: CASSSVDRAYSNQPQHF
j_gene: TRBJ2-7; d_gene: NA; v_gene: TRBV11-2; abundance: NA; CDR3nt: TGTGCCAGCAGCCCCGTGCGGCGTTACGAGCAGTACTTC; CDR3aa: CASSPVRRYEQYF
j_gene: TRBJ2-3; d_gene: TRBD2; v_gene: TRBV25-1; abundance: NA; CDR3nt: TGTGCCAGCAGTGAGACCCCGGGGGGGGGCCTCGGAGATACGCAGTATTTT; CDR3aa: CASSETPGGGLGDTQYF
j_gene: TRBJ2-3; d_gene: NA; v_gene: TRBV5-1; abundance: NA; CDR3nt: TGCGCCAGCAGTTCCGGGGGTACAGATACGCAGTATTTT; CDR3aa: CASSSGGTDTQYF
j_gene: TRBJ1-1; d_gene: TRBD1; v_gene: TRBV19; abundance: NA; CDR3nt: TGTGCCAGTAGTGCTGGGACAGCGAACACTGAAGCTTTCTTT; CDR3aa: CASSAGTANTEAFF
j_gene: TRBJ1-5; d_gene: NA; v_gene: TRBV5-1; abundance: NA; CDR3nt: TGCGCCAGCAGCTTGGGCGACAGGAATCAGCCCCAGCATTTT; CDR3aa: CASSLGDRNQPQHF
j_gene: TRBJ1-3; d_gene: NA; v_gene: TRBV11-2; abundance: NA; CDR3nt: TGTGCCAGCAGCTTCCTCAGGGGAAGATCTGGAAACACCATATATTTT; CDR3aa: CASSFLRGRSGNTIYF
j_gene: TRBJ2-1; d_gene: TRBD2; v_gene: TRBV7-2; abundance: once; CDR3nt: TGTGCCAGCAGCTTACATACTAGCGGTTACAATGAGCAGTTCTTC; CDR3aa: CASSLHTSGYNEQFF
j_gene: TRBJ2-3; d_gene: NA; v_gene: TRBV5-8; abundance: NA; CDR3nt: TGTGCCAGCAGCCGAATCGGGTTTCGCACAGATACGCAGTATTTT; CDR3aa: CASSRIGFRTDTQYF
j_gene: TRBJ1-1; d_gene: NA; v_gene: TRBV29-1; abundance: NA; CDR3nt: TGCAGCATAGGCGGACAGCAGGGCACTGAAGCTTTCTTT; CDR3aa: CSIGGQQGTEAFF
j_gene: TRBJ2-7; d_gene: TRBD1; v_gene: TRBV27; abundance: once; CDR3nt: TGTGCCAGCAGACTACAGGGGGCATCCTACGAGCAGTACTTC; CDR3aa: CASRLQGASYEQYF
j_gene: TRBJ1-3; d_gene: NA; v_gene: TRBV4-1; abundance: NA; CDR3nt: TGCGCCAGCAGGCTAGGTCCAGCCTCTGGAAACACCATATATTTT; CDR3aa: CASRLGPASGNTIYF
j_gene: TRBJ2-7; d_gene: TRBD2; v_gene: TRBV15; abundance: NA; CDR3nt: TGTGCCACCAGCAGAGGCGGCGGGGGGCCCTACGAGCAGTACTTC; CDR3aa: CATSRGGGGPYEQYF
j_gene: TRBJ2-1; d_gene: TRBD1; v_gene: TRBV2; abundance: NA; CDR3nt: TGTGCCAGCCGGAGGTCTACAGGGGGCCCCTACAATGAGCAGTTCTTC; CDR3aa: CASRRSTGGPYNEQFF
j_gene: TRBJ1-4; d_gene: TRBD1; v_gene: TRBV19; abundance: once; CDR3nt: TGTGCCAGTAGTCCGCAGACAGGGGGAAATGAAAAACTGTTTTTT; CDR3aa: CASSPQTGGNEKLFF
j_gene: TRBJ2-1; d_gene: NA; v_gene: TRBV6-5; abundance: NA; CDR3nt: TGTGCCAGCAGTTACAGCCTAGAGCAGTTCTTC; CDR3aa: CASSYSLEQFF
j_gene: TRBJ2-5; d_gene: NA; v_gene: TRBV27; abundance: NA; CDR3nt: TGTGCCAGCAGTAAACCTAACCAAGAGACCCAGTACTTC; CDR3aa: CASSKPNQETQYF
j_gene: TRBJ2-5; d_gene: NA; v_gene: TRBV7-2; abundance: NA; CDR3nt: TGTGCCAGCAGCTTCAATCGGGACTTTAGTGAGACCCAGTACTTC; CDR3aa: CASSFNRDFSETQYF
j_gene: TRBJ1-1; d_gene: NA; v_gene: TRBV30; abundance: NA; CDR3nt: TGTGCCTGGGTGGAGGCGCGAGCTTTCTTT; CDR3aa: CAWVEARAFF
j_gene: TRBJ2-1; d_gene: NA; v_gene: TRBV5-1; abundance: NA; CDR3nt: TGCGCCAGCAGCTTGACTACAGGGTCTATATATGAGCAGTTCTTC; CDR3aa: CASSLTTGSIYEQFF
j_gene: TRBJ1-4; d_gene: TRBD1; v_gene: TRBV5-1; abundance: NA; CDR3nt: TGCGCCAGCAGCCTCTCCGGGACAGGGGGCCGACATGAAAAACTGTTTTTT; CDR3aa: CASSLSGTGGRHEKLFF
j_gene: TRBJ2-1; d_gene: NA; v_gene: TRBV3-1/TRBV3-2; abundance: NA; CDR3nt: TGTGCCAGCAGCCCTAGTAAGGCCTACAATGAGCAGTTCTTC; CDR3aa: CASSPSKAYNEQFF
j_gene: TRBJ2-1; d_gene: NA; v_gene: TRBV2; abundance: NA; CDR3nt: TGTGCCAGCAGTGACTCGGGGTTGAATGAGCAGTTCTTC; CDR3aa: CASSDSGLNEQFF
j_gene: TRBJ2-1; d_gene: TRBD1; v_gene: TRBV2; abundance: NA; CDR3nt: TGTGCCAGCAGCGACAGGGACTACAATGAGCAGTTCTTC; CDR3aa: CASSDRDYNEQFF
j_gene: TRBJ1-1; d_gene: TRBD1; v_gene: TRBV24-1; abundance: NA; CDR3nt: TGTGCCACCAGTGACGGGACAGGGTTGGACACTGAAGCTTTCTTT; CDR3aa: CATSDGTGLDTEAFF